The 19 T cell receptor beta chains given below trace back to one sample, sequenced in a study of T cell clusters in autoimmune cytopenias. TRB was amplified from 250 ng of peripheral blood genomic DNA per sample. One tube held mixed TRB-A and TRB-B primer pools for touch-down PCR. TCRdb re-analyzed the multiplex PCR reads; it lists each CDR3 protein once, without DNA. The sample has around 10,000 distinct CDR3 sequences. The same data also went into a second study, on T cell repertoires in aging, cancer and after chemotherapy.

The sample comprised peripheral blood. These receptors all stem from a human donor in good health.

J is TRBJ2-1 and V is TRBV5-1. The CDR3 contains 17 residues. Germline V gene sequence: CDR1 SGHRS, CDR2 YFSETQ. CDR3: CASSLEGRTQDGGEQFF.

The genes are TRBV19 and TRBJ1-3; TCRdb returns TRBD1, unconfirmable since there is no DNA. The CDR3 is 14 residues long. Germline V lookup: CDR1 LNHDA, CDR2 SQIVND (reference sequence). This chain's CDR3 is CASSTDRPRNTIYF.

The chain carries TRBV6-5 and TRBJ1-5; TCRdb picks TRBD1, but there is no DNA to check that call. The CDR3 is made up of 13 amino acids. CDR1 is MNHEY, CDR2 SVGAGI, per germline. The CDR3 loop is CATRGQDNQPQHF.

This chain uses TRBV7-2 with TRBJ1-5; TCRdb indicates TRBD1, and absent DNA this call remains unverified. Germline V CDR1 and CDR2: SGHTA, FQGNSA. The CDR3 covers 15 residues. Here the CDR3 reads CASSSRTGSGQPQHF.

The genes are TRBV7-2 and TRBJ2-3; TCRdb's D call, TRBD2, is unchecked because there is no DNA. The CDR3 contains 15 residues. Per germline, CDR1 SGHTA and CDR2 FQGNSA. CDR3 in amino acids: CASSETGLGTDTQYF.

This clonotype is called medium-sized based on its frequency. This chain links TRBV19 with TRBJ2-6; lacking DNA, the TRBD1 call made by TCRdb goes unchecked. The CDR3 length is 15 residues. Germline CDR1 reads LNHDA; CDR2 reads SQIVND (reference sequence). The CDR3 spells CASSRDRSGANVLTF.

This clonotype is called medium-sized based on its frequency. The chain is built from TRBV12-3 or TRBV12-4 and TRBJ1-4. The CDR3 extends over 14 amino acids. CDR3 loop: CASSLGGATEKLFF.

The J gene is TRBJ2-1, the V gene TRBV7-2; the TCRdb D gene call, TRBD1, has no DNA to confirm it. There are 13 residues in the CDR3. CDR1 is SGHTA, CDR2 FQGNSA, per germline. The CDR3 loop reads CASIYGTYNEQFF.

This chain connects TRBV10-3 to TRBJ1-2. Per the germline V gene, CDR1 is ENHRY and CDR2 is SYGVKD. This CDR3 contains 13 residues. This CDR3 is CAIKGPGNYGYTF.

This chain links TRBV4-1 with TRBJ1-3; the TCRdb call, TRBD1, lacks DNA for checking. The CDR3 length is 20 residues. Germline V lookup: CDR1 MGHRA, CDR2 YSYEKL. This chain's CDR3 is CASRPTVQGRGQSSGNTIYF.

V is TRBV27 and J is TRBJ2-1; there is no DNA to check the TCRdb D call of TRBD1. This CDR3 has 11 residues. The germline V gene has CDR1 MNHEY and CDR2 SMNVEV (reference sequence). The CDR3 region is CASRWGNEQFF.

This sequence joins TRBV6-1 and TRBJ2-3. This CDR3 has 14 amino acids. Germline assignment: CDR1 MNHNS and CDR2 SASEGT. The CDR3 loop reads CASSEGVFLDTQYF.

The chain couples TRBV14 to TRBJ2-1; TCRdb indicates TRBD2, and absent DNA this call remains unverified. This CDR3 is 13 amino acids long. Germline assignment: CDR1 SGHDN and CDR2 FVKESK. The CDR3 spells CASSLGLANEQFF.

The chain combines TRBV7-6 with TRBJ2-6; TCRdb designates TRBD2, a call that cannot be tested without DNA. The germline V gene has CDR1 SGHVS and CDR2 FNYEAQ. The CDR3 is 17 amino acids. The CDR3 here is CASSPISPITGANVLTF.

This clonotype is labeled medium-sized based on frequency. The V call is TRBV19, the J call TRBJ2-6. This CDR3 has 15 residues. Germline V lookup: CDR1 LNHDA, CDR2 SQIVND (reference sequence). The CDR3 loop reads CASSIWRSGANVLTF.

The V and J genes are TRBV12-3 or TRBV12-4 and TRBJ2-7; with no DNA, the TCRdb D assignment of TRBD1 cannot be verified. The CDR3 extends over 15 amino acids. The CDR3 protein is CASSLRDGLSYEQYF.

V gene TRBV7-6 combines with J gene TRBJ1-4. Germline V gene lookup returns CDR1 SGHVS and CDR2 FNYEAQ. The CDR3 covers 16 residues. The CDR3 loop is CASSLAAAGANEKLFF.

This clonotype is identified as medium-sized from frequency. This chain links TRBV6-5 with TRBJ2-1; lacking DNA, the TRBD2 call made by TCRdb goes unchecked. CDR1 and CDR2 (germline): MNHEY, SVGAGI. This CDR3 comprises 15 residues. CDR3 loop: CASTRMSGGAYEQFF.

The chain carries TRBV12-3 or TRBV12-4 and TRBJ2-3; TCRdb reports TRBD1, a call that lacks DNA to check it against. This CDR3 comprises 15 residues. CDR3 in amino acids: CASSLRQGAADTQYF.